This TCR beta chain was retrieved from a study of T cells in Graves' hyperthyroidism and ophthalmopathy. On the study more broadly: The authors collected peripheral blood at initial diagnosis, before any treatment.

Findings and caveats of the study: Blood also held most thyroid clonotypes expanded beyond 0.001. From stable hyperthyroidism, ophthalmopathy was set apart by a 13 V-J model.

For ophthalmopathy patients, the Clinical Activity Score was at least 3 and the NOSPECS grade at least 4; duration was under 3 months. The TCR beta CDR3 regions underwent amplification using RNA transcripts as the source. Primed by the HTBI set, a first-round RT-PCR was run on the TCR CDR3. MiXCR was run by TCRdb on the multiplex PCR reads, yielding one entry per CDR3 protein. This table has 400,000 or so distinct CDR3 sequences, more than 12% appearing once. Trimming took 4 bases from V and 3 from J; bases not matched to a gene: 8. In germline, CDR1 is SNHLY, CDR2 FYNNEI. CDR3 length: 15 residues. This clonotype has ten or more counts. The antigen remains unidentified.

Sequenced: blood. The rearrangement joins TRBV2 to TRBJ1-2; 7 bases align to TRBD1. The clonotype originates from a woman younger than 45 with Graves' ophthalmopathy. CDR3 sequence: CASSAMQGVDYGYTF. CDR3 nucleotide sequence: TGTGCCAGCAGTGCTATGCAGGGGGTCGACTATGGCTACACCTTC.